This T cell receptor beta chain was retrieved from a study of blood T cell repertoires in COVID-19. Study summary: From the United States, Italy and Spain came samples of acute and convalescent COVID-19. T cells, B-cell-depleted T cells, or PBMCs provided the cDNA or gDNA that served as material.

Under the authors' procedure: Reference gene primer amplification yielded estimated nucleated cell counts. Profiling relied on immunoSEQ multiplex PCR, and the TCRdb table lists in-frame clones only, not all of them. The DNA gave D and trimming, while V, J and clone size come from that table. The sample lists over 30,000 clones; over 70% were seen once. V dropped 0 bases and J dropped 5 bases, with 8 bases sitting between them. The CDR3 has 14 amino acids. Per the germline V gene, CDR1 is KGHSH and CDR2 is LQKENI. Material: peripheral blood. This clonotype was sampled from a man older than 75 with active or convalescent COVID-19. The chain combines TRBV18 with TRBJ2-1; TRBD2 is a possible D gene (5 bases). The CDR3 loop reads CASSPPSGNNEQFF. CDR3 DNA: TGTGCCAGCTCACCACCAAGCGGAAACAATGAGCAGTTCTTC.